This T cell receptor beta chain was found in a study of cytomegalovirus exposure and HLA in healthy donors. As for this clone: Its antigen remains unidentified.

General study points: Cytomegalovirus association was assigned to approximately 160 TCR beta chains.

The PCR employed 60 Vbeta primers together with 13 Jbeta primers. Libraries were prepared by immunoSEQ multiplex PCR; TCRdb keeps only in-frame clonotypes and omits some of them. This sample has 75,000 to 90,000 clones, with roughly 61% found just once. This clonotype was obtained from a woman aged 40 to 50 in good health and CMV-seropositive. Input material: PBMCs.

Written as DNA, the CDR3 is TGTGCCAGCAACAGGGGGCTAGGTACTGAAGCTTTCTTT. Its translation: CASNRGLGTEAFF. This chain links TRBV27 with TRBJ1-1; 9 bases align to TRBD1. V shed 7 bases and J 5 bases; nucleotides not matched to a gene: 5. CDR3 length equals 13 residues. Germline V gene sequence: CDR1 MNHEY, CDR2 SMNVEV (reference sequence).